What follows describes a single T cell receptor beta chain. With V trimmed by 3 bases and J by 7 bases, 6 bases remained unmatched. The germline CDR1 and CDR2 sequences are SGDLS and YYNGEE. CDR3 length equals 14 residues. This entry comes from a study of blood T cell repertoires in COVID-19. Data came from immunoSEQ multiplex PCR; TCRdb stores just in-frame clones and leaves some out. Of a few hundred thousand clones in the sample, more than 70% were seen once. The TCR was taken from a man between 18 and 35 years old who had recovered from COVID-19. The sequenced sample was peripheral blood. This chain joins TRBV9 and TRBJ1-5; 8 nucleotides line up with TRBD1. The CDR3 region is CASSEDREEQPQHF. CDR3 DNA sequence: TGTGCCAGCAGCGAGGACAGGGAGGAACAGCCCCAGCATTTT.